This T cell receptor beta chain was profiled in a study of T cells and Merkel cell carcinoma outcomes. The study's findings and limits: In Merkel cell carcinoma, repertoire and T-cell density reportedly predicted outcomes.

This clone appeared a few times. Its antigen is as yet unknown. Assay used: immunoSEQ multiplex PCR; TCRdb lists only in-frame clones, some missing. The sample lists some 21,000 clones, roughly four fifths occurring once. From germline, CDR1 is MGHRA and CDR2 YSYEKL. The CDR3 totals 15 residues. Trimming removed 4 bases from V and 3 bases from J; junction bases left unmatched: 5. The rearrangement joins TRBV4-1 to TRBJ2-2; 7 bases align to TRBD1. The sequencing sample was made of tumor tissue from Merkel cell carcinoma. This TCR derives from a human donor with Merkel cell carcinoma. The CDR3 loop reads CASSPSTGYTGELFF. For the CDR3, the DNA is TGCGCCAGCAGCCCTTCGACAGGGTACACCGGGGAGCTGTTTTTT.